The T cell receptor beta chain under discussion was sequenced for a study of tumor-infiltrating lymphocytes in primary liver carcinoma. Study summary: Those enrolled were patients of both sexes, who were aged 30 to 69 years.

Regarding this clonotype: A much more abundant neighbour one base away suggests this may be a read error.

A primer matching the constant region was used to make TCR beta cDNA from approximately 520 ng of total RNA. Generation of the TCR beta libraries relied on three nested multiplex PCR rounds using slightly modified ARM-PCR. Amplification in the first two PCR rounds was performed using TRBV1-TRBV30 forward primers and a C-beta reverse primer for 10 cycles each. TCRdb re-called the multiplex PCR reads through MiXCR, storing one row per CDR3 protein. The sample holds about 330,000 distinct CDR3 sequences; about two thirds are singletons and the top ten take 5.5% to 7%. The CDR3 is made up of 15 amino acids. The V end was cut by 5 bases, the J end by 8 bases, with 19 bases between. Germline CDR1 is MNHEY and CDR2 is SVGEGT. Out of unsorted whole blood came the blood RNA, and germline DNA was extracted as well.

The sequenced material came from peripheral blood. The rearrangement joins TRBV6-2 or TRBV6-3 to TRBJ2-1, with D perhaps matching TRBD2 (6 bases). The clonotype originates from a man in his forties with primary liver carcinoma and hepatitis B virus infection. DNA of the CDR3: TGTGCCAGCAGTGCGCAGAGCGGGCGTGGGGATGAGCAGTTCTTC. Translation: CASSAQSGRGDEQFF.